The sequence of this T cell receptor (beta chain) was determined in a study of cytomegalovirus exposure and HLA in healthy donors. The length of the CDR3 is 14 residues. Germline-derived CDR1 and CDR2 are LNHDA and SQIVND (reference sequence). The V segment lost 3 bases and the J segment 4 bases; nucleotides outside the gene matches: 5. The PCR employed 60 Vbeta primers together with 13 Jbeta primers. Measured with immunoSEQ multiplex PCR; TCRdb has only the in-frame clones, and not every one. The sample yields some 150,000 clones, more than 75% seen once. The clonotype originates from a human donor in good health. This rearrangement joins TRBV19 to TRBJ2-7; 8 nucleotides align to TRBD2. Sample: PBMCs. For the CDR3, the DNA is TGTGCCAGTAGTATTCCCGGGAGGGTGTACGAGCAGTACTTC. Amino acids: CASSIPGRVYEQYF.